The present entry profiles one T cell receptor beta chain with its context. Its antigen is still unknown. The sample belongs to a study of cytomegalovirus exposure and HLA in healthy donors. Looking at the study overall: Inside one of the first data releases sat about 85 million unique TCRs taken from HLA-typed donors.

This PCR relied on a set of 60 Vbeta primers and 13 Jbeta primers. Clones were read by immunoSEQ multiplex PCR, and TCRdb kept only the in-frame ones, dropping some. Altogether approximately 220,000 clones are present, 80% to 85% being singletons, with the ten largest covering roughly 0.71%. Findings and caveats of the study: Roughly uniform depth of sequencing across donors was assumed in presence/absence analyses.

V shed 5 bases and J shed 3 bases, with 11 bases lying between them. CDR1 and CDR2 (germline): MNHEY, SMNVEV (reference sequence). The CDR3 covers 13 residues. The specimen was PBMCs. The receptor was isolated from a boy aged 2 to 10 in good health and CMV-seronegative. The J gene is TRBJ2-7, the V gene TRBV27, with D perhaps TRBD2 (5 bases). The DNA for the CDR3 is TGTGCCAGCAGTCCCGGACTTTTCTACGAGCAGTACTTC. It codes for CASSPGLFYEQYF.